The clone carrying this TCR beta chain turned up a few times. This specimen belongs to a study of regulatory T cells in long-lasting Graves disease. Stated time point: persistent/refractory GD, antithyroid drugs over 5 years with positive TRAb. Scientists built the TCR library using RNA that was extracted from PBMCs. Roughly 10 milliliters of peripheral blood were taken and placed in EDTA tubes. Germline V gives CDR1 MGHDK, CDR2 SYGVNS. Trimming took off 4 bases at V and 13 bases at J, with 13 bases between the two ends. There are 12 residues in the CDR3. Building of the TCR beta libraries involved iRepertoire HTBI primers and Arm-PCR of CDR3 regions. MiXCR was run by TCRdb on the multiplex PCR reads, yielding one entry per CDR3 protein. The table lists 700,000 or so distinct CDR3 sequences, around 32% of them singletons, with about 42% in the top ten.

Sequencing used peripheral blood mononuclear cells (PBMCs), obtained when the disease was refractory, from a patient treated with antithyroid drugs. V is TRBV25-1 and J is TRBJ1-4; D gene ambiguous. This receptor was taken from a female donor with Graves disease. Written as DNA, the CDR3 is TGTGCCAGCAGTGGTATGGGAAAAACACTGTTTTTT. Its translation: CASSGMGKTLFF.